This TCR beta chain stems from a study of control samples from healthy donors and cancer patients. Germline V CDR1 and CDR2: SNHLY, FYNNEI. Trimming cost V 8 bases and J 0 bases, with 20 bases left between them. The CDR3 extends over 17 amino acids. Some clones are missing from TCRdb's copy, which holds only in-frame ones; the method was immunoSEQ multiplex PCR. The sample holds fewer than 200,000 clones, around 91% seen once. The receptor was derived from a woman between 45 and 60 years old in good health. The V gene is TRBV2, the J gene TRBJ2-4, with no clear D. Sequencing input: blood. CDR3: CASRVPPGELAKNIQYF. The CDR3 bases are TGTGCCAGCCGAGTGCCCCCCGGTGAACTAGCCAAAAACATTCAGTACTTC.